The clone carrying this TCR beta chain has just one count. Its antigen is unknown. Here immunoSEQ multiplex PCR was the method, and the copy in TCRdb shows in-frame clones only, minus some. The table has approximately 120,000 clones, about nine tenths seen once; the top ten hold approximately 4%. This sample was included in a study of T cell responses to AZD1222 COVID-19 vaccine. General study results and limits: Spike-specific TCR repertoires showed rising breadth and depth after two AZD1222 doses. All repertoire sampling was performed exclusively after the peak T cell response.

This CDR3 comprises 14 residues. The junction had 4 bases not matched to a gene; V was cut back by 4 bases and J by 4 bases. Germline CDR1 is SGHNT and CDR2 is YYREEE (reference sequence). This sequence was found in an adult in good health. This sequence joins TRBV5-4 and TRBJ1-1, with 10 bases fitting TRBD1. Specimen: peripheral blood, collected on day 0 of AZD1222 vaccination. CDR3: CASSRGQGGTEAFF. In DNA form, the CDR3 reads TGTGCCAGCAGCAGAGGACAGGGGGGCACTGAAGCTTTCTTT.